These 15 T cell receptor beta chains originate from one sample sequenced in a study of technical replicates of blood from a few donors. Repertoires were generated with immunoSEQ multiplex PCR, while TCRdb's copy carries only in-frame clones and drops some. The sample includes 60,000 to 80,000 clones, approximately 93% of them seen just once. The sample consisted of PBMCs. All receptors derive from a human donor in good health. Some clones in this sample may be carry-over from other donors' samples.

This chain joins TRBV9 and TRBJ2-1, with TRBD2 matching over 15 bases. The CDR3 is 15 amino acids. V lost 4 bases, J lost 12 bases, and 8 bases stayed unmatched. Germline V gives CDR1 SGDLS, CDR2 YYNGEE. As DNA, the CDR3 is TGTGCCAGCAGCCCGTGGACTAGCGGGGGGGCTCTGCAGTTCTTC. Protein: CASSPWTSGGALQFF. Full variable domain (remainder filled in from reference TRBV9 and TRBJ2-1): DSGVTQTPKHLITATGQRVTLRCSPRSGDLSVYWYQQSLDQGLQFLIQYYNGEERAKGNILERFSAQQFPDLHSELNLSSLELGDSALYFCASSPWTSGGALQFFGPGTRLTVL.

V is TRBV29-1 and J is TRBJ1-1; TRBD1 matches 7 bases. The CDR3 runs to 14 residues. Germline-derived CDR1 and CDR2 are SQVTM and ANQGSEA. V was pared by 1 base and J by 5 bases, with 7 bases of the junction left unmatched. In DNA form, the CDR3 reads TGCAGCGTTGAAGTGCCTCGACAGGGTACTGAAGCTTTCTTT. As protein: CSVEVPRQGTEAFF.

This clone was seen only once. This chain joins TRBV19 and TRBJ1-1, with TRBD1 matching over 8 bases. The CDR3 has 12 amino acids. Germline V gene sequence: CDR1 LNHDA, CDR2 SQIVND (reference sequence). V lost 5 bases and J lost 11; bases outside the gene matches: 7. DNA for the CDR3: TGTGCCAGTAGTCTCTTGGACAGGGAGGCTTTCTTT. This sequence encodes CASSLLDREAFF.

CDR3 loop: CASSSRTGEYEQYF. DNA for the CDR3: TGTGCCAGCAGCTCTCGGACAGGAGAGTACGAGCAGTACTTC. J is TRBJ2-7 and V is TRBV9, with 7 positions matching TRBD1. Germline lookup yields CDR1 SGDLS and CDR2 YYNGEE. The length of the CDR3 is 14 residues. With V trimmed by 4 bases and J by 4 bases, 8 bases remained unmatched.

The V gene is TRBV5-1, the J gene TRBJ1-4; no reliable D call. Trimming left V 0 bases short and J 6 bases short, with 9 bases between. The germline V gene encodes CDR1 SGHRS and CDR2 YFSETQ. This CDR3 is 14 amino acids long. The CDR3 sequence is CASSLERVDEKLFF. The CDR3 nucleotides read TGCGCCAGCAGCTTGGAACGGGTGGATGAAAAACTGTTTTTT. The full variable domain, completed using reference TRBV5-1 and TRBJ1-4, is KAGVTQTPRYLIKTRGQQVTLSCSPISGHRSVSWYQQTPGQGLQFLFEYFSETQRNKGNFPGRFSGRQFSNSRSEMNVSTLELGDSALYLCASSLERVDEKLFFGSGTQLSVL.

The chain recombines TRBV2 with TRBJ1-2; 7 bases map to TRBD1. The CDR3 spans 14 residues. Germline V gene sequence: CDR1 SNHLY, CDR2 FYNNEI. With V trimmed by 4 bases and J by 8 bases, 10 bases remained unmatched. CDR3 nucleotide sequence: TGTGCCAGCAGTGGACAGGGTTCCCAATACGGCTACACCTTC. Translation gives CASSGQGSQYGYTF. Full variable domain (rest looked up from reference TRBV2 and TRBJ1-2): EPEVTQTPSHQVTQMGQEVILRCVPISNHLYFYWYRQILGQKVEFLVSFYNNEISEKSEIFDDQFSVERPDGSNFTLKIRSTKLEDSAMYFCASSGQGSQYGYTFGSGTRLTVV.

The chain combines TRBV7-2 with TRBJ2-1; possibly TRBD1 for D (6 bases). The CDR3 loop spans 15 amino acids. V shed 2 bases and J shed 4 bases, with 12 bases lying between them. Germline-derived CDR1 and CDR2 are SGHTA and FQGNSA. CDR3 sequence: CASSLRAGDYNEQFF. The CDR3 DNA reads TGTGCCAGCAGCTTAAGGGCAGGGGATTACAATGAGCAGTTCTTC.

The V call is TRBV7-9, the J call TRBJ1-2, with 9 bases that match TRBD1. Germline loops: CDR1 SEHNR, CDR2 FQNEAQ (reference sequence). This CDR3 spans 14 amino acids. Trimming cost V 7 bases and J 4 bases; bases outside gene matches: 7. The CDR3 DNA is TGTGCCAGCACCGAAACACAGGGGGCCTATGGCTACACCTTC. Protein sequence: CASTETQGAYGYTF. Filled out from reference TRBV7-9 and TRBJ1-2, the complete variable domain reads DTGVSQNPRHKITKRGQNVTFRCDPISEHNRLYWYRQTLGQGPEFLTYFQNEAQLEKSRLLSDRFSAERPKGSFSTLEIQRTEQGDSAMYLCASTETQGAYGYTFGSGTRLTVV.

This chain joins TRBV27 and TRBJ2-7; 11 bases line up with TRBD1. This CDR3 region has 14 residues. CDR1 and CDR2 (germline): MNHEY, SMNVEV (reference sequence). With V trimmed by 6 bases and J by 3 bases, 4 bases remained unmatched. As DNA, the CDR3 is TGTGCCAGCAGCCCGGGACAGGGGGTCTACGAGCAGTACTTC. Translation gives CASSPGQGVYEQYF.

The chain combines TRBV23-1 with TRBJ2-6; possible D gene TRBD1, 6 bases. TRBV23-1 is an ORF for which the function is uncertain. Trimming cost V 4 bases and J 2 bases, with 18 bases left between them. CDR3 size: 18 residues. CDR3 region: CASSLVAGVPPGANVLTF. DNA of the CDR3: TGCGCCAGCAGTCTAGTGGCAGGGGTCCCCCCTGGGGCCAACGTCCTGACTTTC.

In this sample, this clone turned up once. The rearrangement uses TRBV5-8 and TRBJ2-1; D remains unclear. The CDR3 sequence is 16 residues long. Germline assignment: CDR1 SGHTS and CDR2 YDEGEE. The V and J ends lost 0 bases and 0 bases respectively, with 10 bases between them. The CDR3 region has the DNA TGTGCCAGCAGCTTGGTATGGTTGAGCTCCTACAATGAGCAGTTCTTC. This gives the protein CASSLVWLSSYNEQFF.

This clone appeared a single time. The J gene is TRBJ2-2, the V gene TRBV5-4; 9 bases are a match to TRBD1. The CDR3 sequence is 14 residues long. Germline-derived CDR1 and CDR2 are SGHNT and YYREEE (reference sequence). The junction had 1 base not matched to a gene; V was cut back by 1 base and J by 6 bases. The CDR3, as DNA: TGTGCCAGCAGCTTGAGACAGGGGGCCGGGGAGCTGTTTTTT. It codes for CASSLRQGAGELFF.

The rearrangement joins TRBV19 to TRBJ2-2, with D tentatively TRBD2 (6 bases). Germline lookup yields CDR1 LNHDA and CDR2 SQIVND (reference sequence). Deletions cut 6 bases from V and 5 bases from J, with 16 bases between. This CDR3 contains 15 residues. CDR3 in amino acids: CASSPGRQSTGELFF. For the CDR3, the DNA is TGTGCCAGTAGCCCTGGGAGGCAGAGTACCGGGGAGCTGTTTTTT.

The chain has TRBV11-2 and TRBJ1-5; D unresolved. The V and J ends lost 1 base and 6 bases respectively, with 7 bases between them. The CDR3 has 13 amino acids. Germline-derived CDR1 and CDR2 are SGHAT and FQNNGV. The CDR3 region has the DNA TGTGCCAGCAGCTTAGCATCCGGTCAGCCCCAGCATTTT. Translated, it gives CASSLASGQPQHF.

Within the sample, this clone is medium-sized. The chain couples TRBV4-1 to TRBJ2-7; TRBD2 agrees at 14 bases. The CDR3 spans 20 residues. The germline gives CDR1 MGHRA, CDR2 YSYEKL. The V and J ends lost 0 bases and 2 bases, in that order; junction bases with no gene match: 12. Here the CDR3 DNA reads TGCGCCAGCAGCCAAGATGCTGGACTAGCGGGGGGTAAGTCCCCCTACGAGCAGTACTTC. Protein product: CASSQDAGLAGGKSPYEQYF.